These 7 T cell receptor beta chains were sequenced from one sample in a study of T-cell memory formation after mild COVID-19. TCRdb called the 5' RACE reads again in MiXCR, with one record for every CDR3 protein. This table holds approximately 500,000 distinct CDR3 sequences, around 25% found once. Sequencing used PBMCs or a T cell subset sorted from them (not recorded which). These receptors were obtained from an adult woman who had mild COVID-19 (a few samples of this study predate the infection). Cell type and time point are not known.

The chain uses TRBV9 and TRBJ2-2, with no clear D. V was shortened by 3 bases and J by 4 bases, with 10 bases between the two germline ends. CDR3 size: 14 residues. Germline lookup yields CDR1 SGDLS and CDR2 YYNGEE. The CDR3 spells CASSASPGTGELFF. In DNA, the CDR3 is TGTGCCAGCAGCGCATCCCCAGGCACCGGGGAGCTGTTTTTT.

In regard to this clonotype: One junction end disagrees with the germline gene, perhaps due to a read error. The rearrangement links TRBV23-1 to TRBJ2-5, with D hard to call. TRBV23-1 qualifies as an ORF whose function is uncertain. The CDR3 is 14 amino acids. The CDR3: CAGSHRVVEETQYF. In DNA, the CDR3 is TGCGCCGGCAGTCACCGGGTGGTGGAAGAGACCCAGTACTTC.

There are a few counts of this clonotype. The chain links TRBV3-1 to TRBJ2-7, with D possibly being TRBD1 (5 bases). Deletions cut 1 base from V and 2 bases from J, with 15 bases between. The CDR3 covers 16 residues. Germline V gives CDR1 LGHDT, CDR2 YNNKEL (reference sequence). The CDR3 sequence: CASSQVGDSVTYEQYF. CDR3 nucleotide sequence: TGTGCCAGCAGCCAAGTTGGAGACAGTGTAACCTACGAGCAGTACTTC.

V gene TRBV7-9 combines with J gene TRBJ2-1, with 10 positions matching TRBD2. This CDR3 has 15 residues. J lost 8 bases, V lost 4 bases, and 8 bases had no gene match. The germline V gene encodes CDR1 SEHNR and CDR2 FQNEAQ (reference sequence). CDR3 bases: TGTGCCAGCAGCTCCCGCCTAGCGGGAGAGGATGAGCAGTTCTTC. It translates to CASSSRLAGEDEQFF.

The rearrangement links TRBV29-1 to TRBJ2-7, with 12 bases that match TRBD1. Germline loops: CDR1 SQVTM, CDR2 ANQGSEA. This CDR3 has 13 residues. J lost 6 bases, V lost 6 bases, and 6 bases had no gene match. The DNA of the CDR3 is TGCAGCGTATACGGGACAGGGGGCTCCGAGCAGTACTTC. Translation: CSVYGTGGSEQYF.

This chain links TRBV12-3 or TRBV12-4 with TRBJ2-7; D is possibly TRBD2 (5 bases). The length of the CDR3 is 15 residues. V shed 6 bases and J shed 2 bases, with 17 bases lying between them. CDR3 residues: CASSPAMRAAYEQYF. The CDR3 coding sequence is TGTGCCAGCAGCCCCGCCATGAGGGCGGCCTACGAGCAGTACTTC.

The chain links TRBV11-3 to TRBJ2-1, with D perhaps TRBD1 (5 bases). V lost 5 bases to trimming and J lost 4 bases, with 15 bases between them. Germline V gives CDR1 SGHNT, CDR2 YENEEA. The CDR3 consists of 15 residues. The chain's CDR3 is CASSPAAGLYNEQFF. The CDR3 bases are TGTGCCAGCAGCCCCGCAGCAGGGCTTTACAATGAGCAGTTCTTC. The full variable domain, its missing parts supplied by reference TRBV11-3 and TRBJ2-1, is EAGVVQSPRYKIIEKKQPVAFWCNPISGHNTLYWYLQNLGQGPELLIRYENEEAVDDSQLPKDRFSAERLKGVDSTLKIQPAELGDSAVYLCASSPAAGLYNEQFFGPGTRLTVL.